The entry below describes one T cell receptor beta chain. Per the authors' pipeline: Reference gene primer amplification in the assay estimated nucleated cell counts. Here immunoSEQ multiplex PCR was the method, and the copy in TCRdb shows in-frame clones only, minus some. The D gene and trimming were derived from the DNA, and the V and J assignments and clone size from that table. Among 90,000 to 120,000 clones listed, around 89% were seen once. Germline V gene data show CDR1 as KGHSH and CDR2 as LQKENI. V was cut by 3 bases and J by 1 base, with 6 bases left in between. The CDR3 length is 13 residues. This entry belongs to a study of blood T cell repertoires in COVID-19.

The V and J genes are TRBV18 and TRBJ2-5; D not resolved. Sequenced material: peripheral blood. This receptor was taken from a middle-aged man with active or convalescent COVID-19. CDR3 loop: CASSPVSQETQYF. The CDR3 DNA reads as TGTGCCAGCTCACCCGTATCCCAAGAGACCCAGTACTTC.